What follows are 25 T cell receptor beta chains derived from one specimen sequenced in a study of blood T cell repertoires in COVID-19. This table comes from immunoSEQ multiplex PCR, and its TCRdb copy is limited to in-frame clones, with some not included. The profile shows under 250,000 clones, about 83% of them singletons. The sequencing input was peripheral blood. The receptor set was obtained from a human donor in a cohort sampled during active COVID-19.

The genes are TRBV28 and TRBJ1-4, with D perhaps matching TRBD1 (5 bases). The CDR3 sequence is 16 residues long. Germline CDR1 and CDR2: MDHEN and SYDVKM. Trimming left V 5 bases short and J 7 bases short, with 20 bases between. CDR3 loop: CASSPGVRQWTEKLFF. CDR3 DNA: TGTGCCAGCAGTCCGGGAGTTCGACAGTGGACTGAAAAACTGTTTTTT.

V usage is TRBV18 and J usage is TRBJ2-7; a weak D match, TRBD2 (5 bases). CDR1 and CDR2 from the germline V gene are KGHSH and LQKENI. The CDR3 runs 12 residues. V dropped 6 bases and J dropped 5 bases, with 11 bases sitting between them. For the CDR3, the DNA is TGTGCCAGCTCTCGCCTGCGGGACGAGCAGTACTTC. Its protein is CASSRLRDEQYF.

The V and J genes are TRBV24-1 and TRBJ2-1, with TRBD2 matching 7 bases. Looked up from germline, CDR1 is KGHDR and CDR2 is SFDVKD. The CDR3 runs 16 residues. The junction had 6 bases not matched to a gene; V was cut back by 3 bases and J by 2 bases. The CDR3 protein is CATSDPRGSAYNEQFF. The CDR3 nucleotides are TGTGCCACCAGTGATCCCCGCGGGAGCGCCTACAATGAGCAGTTCTTC.

This sequence joins TRBV10-3 and TRBJ1-2; 7 nucleotides agree with TRBD1. Germline loops: CDR1 ENHRY, CDR2 SYGVKD. CDR3 length: 16 residues. V shed 2 bases, J shed 5 bases, and the junction held 11 bases outside the gene matches. CDR3 in DNA: TGTGCCATCAGTGAGGCAGGTGGGGGACAGAAATATGGCTACACCTTC. Translating it yields CAISEAGGGQKYGYTF.

The rearrangement joins TRBV6-1 to TRBJ2-2, with 9 bases that match TRBD1. CDR1 is MNHNS and CDR2 is SASEGT in the germline V gene. V lost 1 base to trimming and J lost 7 bases; unmatched junction nucleotides: 4. CDR3 length equals 15 residues. The CDR3 DNA sequence: TGTGCCAGCAGTGAAGACAGGGGGCCGGTCGGGGAGCTGTTTTTT. It codes for CASSEDRGPVGELFF.

This chain uses TRBV24-1 with TRBJ2-1; 11 nucleotides agree with TRBD2. V shed 1 base and J 6 bases; nucleotides not matched to a gene: 1. The CDR3 runs to 15 residues. CDR1 is KGHDR, CDR2 SFDVKD, per germline. For the CDR3, the DNA is TGTGCCACCAGTGATTTAACTAGCGGGAGCAATGAGCAGTTCTTC. This codes for CATSDLTSGSNEQFF.

The chain joins TRBV10-1 to TRBJ2-3; D is perhaps TRBD1 (6 bases). Germline-derived CDR1 and CDR2 are WNHNN and SYGVQD (reference sequence). The CDR3 covers 17 residues. The V end was cut by 2 bases, the J end by 2 bases, with 17 bases between. The CDR3 spells CASSEIYREFSTDTQYF. For the CDR3, the DNA is TGCGCCAGCAGTGAGATATACAGGGAATTTTCCACAGATACGCAGTATTTT.

The genes are TRBV7-2 and TRBJ2-2; D perhaps matches TRBD2 (6 bases). Trimming cost V 7 bases and J 5 bases, with 14 bases left between them. Germline V gene sequence: CDR1 SGHTA, CDR2 FQGNSA. The CDR3 has 14 residues. This CDR3 reads CASKTGAGTGELFF. The DNA for the CDR3 is TGTGCCAGCAAAACGGGAGCAGGTACCGGGGAGCTGTTTTTT.

V is TRBV4-1 and J is TRBJ2-3; 7 bases fit TRBD2. After removal of 0 bases from V and 5 bases from J, the junction contained 8 bases not matched to a gene. This CDR3 spans 16 amino acids. Germline values: CDR1 MGHRA, CDR2 YSYEKL. CDR3 DNA sequence: TGCGCCAGCAGCCAAGACCAGAGCGGGAATGGAGATACGCAGTATTTT. It is translated as CASSQDQSGNGDTQYF.

This clone was detected a few times. The rearrangement links TRBV15 to TRBJ2-1, with no clear D. The germline V gene encodes CDR1 LNHNV and CDR2 YYDKDF (reference sequence). This CDR3 is built from 11 residues. V gave up 2 bases and J gave up 10 bases, with 6 bases separating them. CDR3 DNA: TGTGCCACCAGCAGATACTACGAGCAGTTCTTC. Protein product: CATSRYYEQFF.

The rearrangement joins TRBV20-1 to TRBJ2-3, with D maybe TRBD2 (5 bases). The germline gives CDR1 DFQATT, CDR2 SNEGSKA (reference sequence). This CDR3 region has 14 residues. V lost 3 bases, J lost 4 bases, and 14 bases lay in between. The CDR3 spells CSASLVGEADTQYF. For the CDR3, the DNA is TGCAGTGCTAGTTTGGTGGGAGAGGCAGATACGCAGTATTTT.

The CDR3 sequence: CATSEAGASYEQYF. The CDR3 bases are TGTGCCACCTCGGAAGCGGGAGCCTCCTACGAGCAGTACTTC. The chain has TRBV27 and TRBJ2-7, with 8 bases fitting TRBD2. The germline V gene encodes CDR1 MNHEY and CDR2 SMNVEV (reference sequence). Unmatched junction bases numbered 8, after V lost 10 bases and J lost 0 bases. This CDR3 is built from 14 residues.

A remark on this clone: One end of the junction fails to match germline, which may point to a read error. The chain couples TRBV24-1 to TRBJ2-2, with 10 positions matching TRBD1. The CDR3 length is 14 residues. CDR1 is KGHDR, CDR2 SFDVKD, per germline. The CDR3 reads CATRDRGVSGELFF. The CDR3 bases are TGTGCAACCAGGGACAGGGGAGTATCCGGGGAGCTGTTTTTT.

V usage is TRBV7-8 and J usage is TRBJ2-7; TRBD2 aligns across 9 bases. The junction had 4 bases not matched to a gene; V was cut back by 5 bases and J by 2 bases. The germline CDR1 and CDR2 sequences are SGHVS and FQNEAQ. The CDR3 consists of 14 residues. CDR3 in amino acids: CASSQTSGPYEQYF. The CDR3 DNA is TGTGCCAGCAGCCAGACTAGCGGACCCTACGAGCAGTACTTC.

The chain links TRBV10-1 to TRBJ1-1; possibly TRBD1 for D (5 bases). CDR1 WNHNN and CDR2 SYGVQD come from the germline V gene (reference sequence). The length of the CDR3 is 14 residues. Trimming shortened V by 1 base and J by 5 bases, and 11 bases separated the two germline ends. CDR3 nucleotide sequence: TGCGCCAGCAGTGAGTTGCAGGGTGGGACTGAAGCTTTCTTT. Translation: CASSELQGGTEAFF.

This chain joins TRBV24-1 and TRBJ1-1, with 8 bases that match TRBD1. CDR3 length: 14 residues. The germline gives CDR1 KGHDR, CDR2 SFDVKD. V was pared by 3 bases and J by 4 bases, with 3 bases of the junction left unmatched. CDR3 residues: CATSDGQGSTEAFF. The DNA of the CDR3 is TGTGCCACCAGTGATGGACAGGGTTCCACTGAAGCTTTCTTT.

The sample holds one count of this clone. This rearrangement joins TRBV3-1 (or the pseudogene TRBV3-2) to TRBJ1-2, with D tentatively TRBD1 (5 bases). The CDR3 length is 15 residues. Deletions cut 7 bases from V and 12 bases from J, with 27 bases between. The V gene's germline CDR1 is LGHDT and CDR2 YNNKEL (reference sequence). CDR3 bases: TGTGCCAGCACCCCTTACGGTGCAGGGAGGGCTATTCACACCTTC. Amino acid sequence: CASTPYGAGRAIHTF.

The rearrangement uses TRBV9 and TRBJ2-3; no definite D call. From germline, CDR1 is SGDLS and CDR2 YYNGEE. The CDR3 spans 15 residues. V was shortened by 6 bases and J by 2 bases, with 16 bases between the two germline ends. CDR3 bases: TGTGCCAGCATCCCCCTCGAGGCTCCCACAGATACGCAGTATTTT. Its translation: CASIPLEAPTDTQYF. Full variable domain (rest looked up from reference TRBV9 and TRBJ2-3): DSGVTQTPKHLITATGQRVTLRCSPRSGDLSVYWYQQSLDQGLQFLIQYYNGEERAKGNILERFSAQQFPDLHSELNLSSLELGDSALYFCASIPLEAPTDTQYFGPGTRLTVL.

A few counts support this clone. The V and J genes are TRBV28 and TRBJ1-2, with 7 bases that match TRBD1. This CDR3 contains 12 residues. Per the germline V gene, CDR1 is MDHEN and CDR2 is SYDVKM. Losses at the gene ends were 6 bases for V and 4 bases for J; bases not matched to a gene: 2. The CDR3 is CASRTGIYGYTF. CDR3 nucleotide sequence: TGTGCCAGCAGGACAGGGATCTATGGCTACACCTTC.

The chain carries TRBV3-1 (or the pseudogene TRBV3-2) and TRBJ1-5; 8 bases fit TRBD1. CDR3 length equals 18 residues. V lost 1 base and J lost 0; bases outside the gene matches: 8. Germline CDR1 and CDR2: LGHDT and YNNKEL (reference sequence). CDR3 protein: CASSQGRTGRLSNQPQHF. DNA of the CDR3: TGTGCCAGCAGCCAAGGTAGGACAGGGCGACTTAGCAATCAGCCCCAGCATTTT.

The gene calls are TRBV19 and TRBJ1-1; 8 nucleotides match TRBD1. The germline V gene encodes CDR1 LNHDA and CDR2 SQIVND (reference sequence). The J segment lost 6 bases and the V segment lost 5 bases, leaving 5 bases of the junction unmatched. This CDR3 is built from 13 residues. Here the CDR3 DNA reads TGTGCCAGTAGTCAGGACAGGGAGGCTGAAGCTTTCTTT. Translated, it gives CASSQDREAEAFF.

This clone was detected only once. V usage is TRBV5-1 and J usage is TRBJ2-1; 7 bases match TRBD2. The germline V gene has CDR1 SGHRS and CDR2 YFSETQ. The V segment lost 2 bases and the J segment 6 bases; nucleotides outside the gene matches: 11. The CDR3 runs 16 residues. The CDR3 nucleotides read TGCGCCAGCAGCTTTAATATGGCTAGCGGTCGCAATGAGCAGTTCTTC. This translates into CASSFNMASGRNEQFF.

This chain uses TRBV7-8 with TRBJ1-6; D unresolved. V was clipped by 5 bases and J by 8 bases, with 10 bases between them. This CDR3 spans 13 amino acids. Germline CDR1 reads SGHVS; CDR2 reads FQNEAQ. CDR3 bases: TGTGCCAGCAGCCCAGAGCGGGATTCACCCCTCCACTTT. As protein: CASSPERDSPLHF. The variable domain in full, with the rest retrieved from reference TRBV7-8 and TRBJ1-6, is GAGVSQSPRYKVAKRGQDVALRCDPISGHVSLFWYQQALGQGPEFLTYFQNEAQLDKSGLPSDRFFAERPEGSVSTLKIQRTQQEDSAVYLCASSPERDSPLHFGNGTRLTVT.

This sequence joins TRBV7-9 and TRBJ2-2; 10 bases are a match to TRBD2. J lost 7 bases, V lost 0 bases, and 2 bases had no gene match. CDR3 length equals 15 residues. Germline V lookup: CDR1 SEHNR, CDR2 FQNEAQ (reference sequence). The DNA for the CDR3 is TGTGCCAGCAGCTTAGCTGGGACTAGCGTCGGGGAGCTGTTTTTT. Translated, it gives CASSLAGTSVGELFF.

In this sample, this clone turned up once. The chain uses TRBV5-1 and TRBJ1-1; D gene uncertain. The CDR3 sequence is 14 residues long. CDR1 and CDR2 from the germline V gene are SGHRS and YFSETQ. V was clipped by 5 bases and J by 1 base, with 12 bases between them. CDR3: CASRRGVTNTEAFF. The CDR3 bases are TGCGCCAGCAGACGGGGAGTGACGAACACTGAAGCTTTCTTT. The whole variable domain, filled in from reference TRBV5-1 and TRBJ1-1, reads KAGVTQTPRYLIKTRGQQVTLSCSPISGHRSVSWYQQTPGQGLQFLFEYFSETQRNKGNFPGRFSGRQFSNSRSEMNVSTLELGDSALYLCASRRGVTNTEAFFGQGTRLTVV.